This T cell receptor beta chain was found in a study of PD-1 blockade in mismatch repair-deficient tumors (dated by TCRdb to 2015 to 2018). The study in broad terms: Between late 2013 and late 2016, some 92 consecutive patients with around twelve mismatch repair-deficient cancer types, all previously treated and progressing, were enrolled in the trial. Tumor-associated T cell clones in the peripheral blood of patients responding to PD-1 blockade were tracked using deep sequencing of TCR CDR3 regions. General findings and caveats noted by the study authors: Rapid expansion after pembrolizumab followed by contraction, generally before radiologic responses, was shown by tumor-resident clones, which were often undetectable in blood before treatment.

Mismatch repair deficiency was established in every enrolled patient by polymerase chain reaction or immunohistochemistry. TCR sequencing was carried out for three patients who responded to pembrolizumab therapy. In the phase II trial, pembrolizumab PD-1 blockade was tested prospectively in advanced mismatch repair-deficient cancers, no matter which tissue of origin the cancers came from. Serial peripheral blood T cell samples were collected before and at multiple times after starting PD-1 blockade. The timing of each blood sample was reported as weeks after the first dose of pembrolizumab. The method was the immunoSEQ multiplex PCR assay. The source is immuneACCESS, and TCRdb retained only in-frame sequences with V and J called. Part of the clones is not carried over; for the studies checked, unresolved V genes explain less than half of this, and the remainder is unexplained. The sample table contains roughly 32,000 clones; only one count was recorded for around 80% of them. Of the sample, more than 3% is held by the ten largest clones.

In regard to this clone: What antigen it recognizes has not been identified. Nothing much larger sits one base from this clone, and base qualities are not available.

Trimming leaves V shorter by 7 bases and J shorter by 7 bases, with the junction holding 8 bases beyond the gene matches. The CDR3 spans 13 residues, from the cysteine through the phenylalanine. Solely the CDR3 DNA is kept, with 39 bases framed from the first base. In the germline V gene (reference sequence), CDR1 corresponds to GTSNPN and CDR2 to SVGIG. Sample: PBMCs, taken less than 7 weeks after starting pembrolizumab. This TCR came from an adult with mismatch repair-deficient cancer. This receptor chain uses TRBV30 and TRBJ2-4; 9 bases in between match TRBD1. CDR3 loop: CASRTGGGNIQYF. The sequence in DNA is TGTGCCTCCAGAACAGGGGGCGGCAACATTCAGTACTTC.